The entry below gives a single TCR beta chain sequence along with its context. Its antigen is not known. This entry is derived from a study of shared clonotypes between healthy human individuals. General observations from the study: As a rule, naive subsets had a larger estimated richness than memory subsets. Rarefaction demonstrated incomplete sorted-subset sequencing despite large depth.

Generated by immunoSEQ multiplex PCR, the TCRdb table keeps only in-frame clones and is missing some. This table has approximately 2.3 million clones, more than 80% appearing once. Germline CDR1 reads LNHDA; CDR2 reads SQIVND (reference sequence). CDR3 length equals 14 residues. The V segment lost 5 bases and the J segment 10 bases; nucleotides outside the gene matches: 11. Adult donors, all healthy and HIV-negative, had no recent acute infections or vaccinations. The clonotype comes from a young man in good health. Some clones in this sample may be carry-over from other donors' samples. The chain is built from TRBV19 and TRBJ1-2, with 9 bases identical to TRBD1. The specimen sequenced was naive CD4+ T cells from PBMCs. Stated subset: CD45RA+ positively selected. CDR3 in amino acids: CASSVDGTGRTYTF. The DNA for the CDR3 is TGTGCCAGTAGTGTGGATGGGACAGGGAGAACCTACACCTTC.